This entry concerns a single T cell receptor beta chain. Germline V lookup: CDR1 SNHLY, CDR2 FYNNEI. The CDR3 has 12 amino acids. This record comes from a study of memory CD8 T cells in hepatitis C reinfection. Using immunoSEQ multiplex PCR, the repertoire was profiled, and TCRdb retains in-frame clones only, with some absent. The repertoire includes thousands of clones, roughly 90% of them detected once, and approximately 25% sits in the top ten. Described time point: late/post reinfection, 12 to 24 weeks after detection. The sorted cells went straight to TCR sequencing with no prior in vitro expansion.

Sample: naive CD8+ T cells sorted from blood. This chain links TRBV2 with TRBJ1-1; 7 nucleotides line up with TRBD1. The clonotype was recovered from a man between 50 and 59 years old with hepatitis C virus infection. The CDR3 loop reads CATGAMNTEAFF. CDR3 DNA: TGTGCTACAGGGGCGATGAACACTGAAGCTTTCTTT.